This T cell receptor beta chain was observed in a study of blood T cell repertoires in COVID-19 (dated by TCRdb to 2018 to 2020). Regarding the research as a whole: Samples covering the acute and convalescent phases of COVID-19 were provided by collaborators in the United States, Italy and Spain. Samples were obtained from the ongoing ImmuneRACE study (first 160 participants) and from some 1,300 subjects provided by 6 global collaborators. The material from the prospective study consisted of cDNA or gDNA derived from T cells, B-cell-depleted T cells, or PBMCs. Subjects who had been exposed to COVID-19, were actively infected with it, or had recovered from it provided the deeply sampled blood TCRbeta repertoires that made up the dataset. A de-identified subject ID, COVID-19 status, age in years and sex were almost always included in the sample metadata. HLA class I and class II types, where available, came from metadata supplied by the sample provider rather than from assay-based typing. The repertoires were made available in a free public database intended to serve as a resource for research on the immune response to SARS-CoV-2. Study-level results and caveats: The quantity of clinical and demographic metadata differed by source and by participant and was supplied without curation.

A second Seattle source provided samples from volunteer blood donors who had recovered from COVID-19. Collaborating institutions collected whole blood in K2EDTA tubes following their own protocols. For TCRbeta analysis, collaborators shipped samples in one of three forms: frozen whole blood, isolated PBMCs, or DNA extracted from either of those sample types. The CDR3 starts with the cysteine, ends with the phenylalanine, and has 14 residues. Of all the DNA, just the CDR3 is kept, 42 bases in frame from base 1. The germline V end is reduced by 2 bases and the J end by 11 bases; junction bases left unmatched: 9. TCRbeta CDR3 regions were amplified from genomic DNA using the immunoSEQ Assay, a bias-controlled multiplex PCR. The paper's processing steps were these. Nucleated cell counts per sample were estimated from amplification of reference gene primers within the assay. Sequence reads were collapsed and filtered to measure the absolute abundance of every unique TCRbeta CDR3 rearrangement. For each sample, productive Simpson clonality was calculated as the square root of Simpson's diversity index across productive rearrangements. The source is immuneACCESS, and TCRdb retained only in-frame sequences with V and J called. Part of the clones is not carried over; for the studies checked, unresolved V genes explain less than half of this, and the remainder is unexplained. From that table come the V and J calls and clone size; the DNA was used to work out D and trimming. For this sample the table gives hundreds of thousands of clones, of which about nine tenths were detected only once. The top ten hold approximately 1.5% of the sample.

This clone was seen more than once but under ten times. This receptor's antigen is unknown. Qualities for individual bases were not recorded, and no much larger clone is one base off. Recombination linked TRBV6-7 to TRBJ1-2; 9 bases in the junction line up with TRBD1. TRBV6-7 is annotated as an ORF whose role is uncertain. The specimen sequenced was peripheral blood. The sequence derives from a woman in her 40s who had recovered from COVID-19. The CDR3 reads CASSYPPGQGEYTF. At the DNA level, the sequence is TGTGCCAGCAGTTACCCGCCGGGACAGGGAGAGTACACCTTC.